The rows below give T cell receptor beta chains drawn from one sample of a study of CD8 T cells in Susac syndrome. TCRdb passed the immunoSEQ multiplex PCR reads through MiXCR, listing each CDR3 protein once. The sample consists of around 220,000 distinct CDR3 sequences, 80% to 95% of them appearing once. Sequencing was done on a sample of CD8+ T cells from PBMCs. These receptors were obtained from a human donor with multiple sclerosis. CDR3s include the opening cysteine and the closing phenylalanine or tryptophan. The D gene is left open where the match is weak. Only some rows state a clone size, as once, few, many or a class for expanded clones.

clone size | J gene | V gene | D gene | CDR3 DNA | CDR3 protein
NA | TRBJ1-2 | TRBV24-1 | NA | TGTGCCACCAGTGATCCTAGGACGGTGGGAGCTAACTATGGCTACACCTTC | CATSDPRTVGANYGYTF
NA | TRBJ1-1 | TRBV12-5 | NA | TGTGCTAGTGGTTTCTATGGGGACACTGAAGCTTTCTTT | CASGFYGDTEAFF
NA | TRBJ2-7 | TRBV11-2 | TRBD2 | TGTGCCAGCAGCTTTGGACTAGGATCCTACGAGCAGTACTTC | CASSFGLGSYEQYF
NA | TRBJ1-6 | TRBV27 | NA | TGTGCCAGCAGTCTCACCCTAGGGACACCCTATTCACCCCTCCACTTT | CASSLTLGTPYSPLHF
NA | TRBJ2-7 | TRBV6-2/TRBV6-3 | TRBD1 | TGTGCCAGCAGTTCGAGACCCGGGACAGCCCTTCCCTACGAGCAGTACTTC | CASSSRPGTALPYEQYF
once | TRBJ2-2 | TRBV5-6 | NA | TGTGCCAGCAGCATGGACGGGAACACCGGGGAGCTGTTTTTT | CASSMDGNTGELFF
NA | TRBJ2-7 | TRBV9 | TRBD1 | TGTGCCAGCAGCGAGGGGGCTGGGAGCTCCTACGAGCAGTACTTC | CASSEGAGSSYEQYF
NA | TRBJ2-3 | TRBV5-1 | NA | TGTACCAGCAGCTTGGAGGCGTACCTCACAGATACGCAGTATTTT | CTSSLEAYLTDTQYF
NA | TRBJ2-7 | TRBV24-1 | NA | TGTGCCACCAGTGATTTGTGGGGGGAGCAGTACTTC | CATSDLWGEQYF
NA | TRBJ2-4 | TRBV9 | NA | TGTGCCAGCAGCGCGGGGACTCCCTCCGGAAACATTCAGTACTTC | CASSAGTPSGNIQYF
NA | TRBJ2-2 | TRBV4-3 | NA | TGCGCCAGCAGCCAAGACCCCAGCGGTTGGGAGGCCGGGGAGCTGTTTTTT | CASSQDPSGWEAGELFF
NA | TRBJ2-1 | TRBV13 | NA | TGTGCCAGCAGCGACGTGATTGACCCCAGCTCCTACAATGAGCAGTTCTTC | CASSDVIDPSSYNEQFF
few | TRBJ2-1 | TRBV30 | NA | TGTGCCTGGAGTGTCGGTAATGAGCAGTTCTTC | CAWSVGNEQFF
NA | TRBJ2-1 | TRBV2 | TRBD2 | TGTGCCAGCCCTAGCGGGGGAAGGGATGAGCAGTTCTTC | CASPSGGRDEQFF
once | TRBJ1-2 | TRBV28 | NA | TGTGCCAGCAGCGGGATCGACTATGGCTACACCTTC | CASSGIDYGYTF
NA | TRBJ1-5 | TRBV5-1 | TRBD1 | TGCGCCAGCAGCGCCGGGACAGGTAGCAATCAGCCCCAGCATTTT | CASSAGTGSNQPQHF
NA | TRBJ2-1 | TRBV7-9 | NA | TGTGCCAGCAGCCCTCTGGTGGCGGGGGCTAACAATGAGCAGTTCTTC | CASSPLVAGANNEQFF
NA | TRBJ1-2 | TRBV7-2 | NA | TGTGCCAGCAGCTCGGCCCTTTTACTCTATGGCTACACCTTC | CASSSALLLYGYTF
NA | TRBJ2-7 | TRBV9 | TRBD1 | TGTGCCAGCAGCGTAGAAGGACAGGGGGTCTACGAGCAGTACTTC | CASSVEGQGVYEQYF
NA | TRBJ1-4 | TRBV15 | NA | TGTGCCACCAGCAGAGATCTGACAGCGGGGGAAAAACTGTTTTTT | CATSRDLTAGEKLFF
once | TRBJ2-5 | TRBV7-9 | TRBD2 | TGTGCCAGCAGCTTACCCCCATACCAGGCACGGGGGGAAGAGACCCAGTACTTC | CASSLPPYQARGEETQYF
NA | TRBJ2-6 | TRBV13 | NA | TGTGCCAGCAGCTTAGGGACAGCCTTCTCTGGGGCCAACGTCCTGACTTTC | CASSLGTAFSGANVLTF
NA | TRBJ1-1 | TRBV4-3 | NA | TGCGCCAGCAGCCAAGGGTCAGGGGCCATGAACACTGAAGCTTTCTTT | CASSQGSGAMNTEAFF
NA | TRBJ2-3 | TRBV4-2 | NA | TGTGCCAGCAGCCAAGGAACGGGAGCGGCAGATACGCAGTATTTT | CASSQGTGAADTQYF
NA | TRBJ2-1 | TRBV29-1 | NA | TGCAGCGCCCCCGACGTCGCTCAGGATGAGCAGTTCTTC | CSAPDVAQDEQFF
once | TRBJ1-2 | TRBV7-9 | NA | TGTGCCAGCAGCTATGACGGGACCTACACCTTC | CASSYDGTYTF
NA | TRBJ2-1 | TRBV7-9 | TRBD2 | TGTGCCAGCAGCTCAAGCGGGAGGGCCCTTTACAATGAGCAGTTCTTC | CASSSSGRALYNEQFF
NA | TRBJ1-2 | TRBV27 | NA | TGTGCCACTTCGAGGGACGGTCTAGGCTACACCTTC | CATSRDGLGYTF
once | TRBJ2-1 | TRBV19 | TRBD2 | TGTGCCAGTAGTATAGCGGCTAGCGGGAGTTATGAGCAGTTCTTC | CASSIAASGSYEQFF
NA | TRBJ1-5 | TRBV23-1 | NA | TGCGCCAGCAGTCAAAGTCTCAGGGCGTTTCAGCCCCAGCATTTT | CASSQSLRAFQPQHF
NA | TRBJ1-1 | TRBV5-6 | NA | TGTGCCAGCAGCTGGGGGAACTTGAACACTGAAGCTTTCTTT | CASSWGNLNTEAFF